A single sample is the source of the 2 T cell receptor beta chains below, sequenced in a study of long-term antiretroviral therapy in people with HIV. Researchers report immunoSEQ v3.0 was run at survey level. Generated by immunoSEQ multiplex PCR, the TCRdb table keeps only in-frame clones and is missing some. The sample records over 25,000 clones, nearly 85% being singletons. This material consisted of unsorted PBMCs, taken 0.8 years before starting antiretroviral therapy. These receptors originate from a man in his late teens or twenties with HIV.

As to this clone: At one end, the junction sequence differs from germline, possibly due to a read error. The V and J genes are TRBV29-1 and TRBJ2-5, with 8 bases matching TRBD1. CDR3 length: 9 amino acids. The germline CDR1 and CDR2 sequences are SQVTM and ANQGSEA. The CDR3 loop reads CSVAGQVHF. The CDR3, as DNA: TGCAGCGTCGCGGGACAGGTCCACTTC. The whole variable domain, remainder taken from reference TRBV29-1 and TRBJ2-5, is SAVISQKPSRDICQRGTSLTIQCQVDSQVTMMFWYRQQPGQSLTLIATANQGSEATYESGFVIDKFPISRPNLTFSTLTVSNMSPEDSSIYLCSVAGQVHFGPGTRLLVL.

As DNA, the CDR3 is TGTGCCAGCAGCCCCGACAGGGGAGTGGAAAAACTGTTTTTT. It is translated as CASSPDRGVEKLFF. The V gene is TRBV7-9, the J gene TRBJ1-4, with 8 positions matching TRBD1. After removal of 5 bases from V and 8 bases from J, the junction contained 7 bases not matched to a gene. The CDR3 has 14 amino acids. CDR1 and CDR2 from the germline V gene are SEHNR and FQNEAQ (reference sequence).